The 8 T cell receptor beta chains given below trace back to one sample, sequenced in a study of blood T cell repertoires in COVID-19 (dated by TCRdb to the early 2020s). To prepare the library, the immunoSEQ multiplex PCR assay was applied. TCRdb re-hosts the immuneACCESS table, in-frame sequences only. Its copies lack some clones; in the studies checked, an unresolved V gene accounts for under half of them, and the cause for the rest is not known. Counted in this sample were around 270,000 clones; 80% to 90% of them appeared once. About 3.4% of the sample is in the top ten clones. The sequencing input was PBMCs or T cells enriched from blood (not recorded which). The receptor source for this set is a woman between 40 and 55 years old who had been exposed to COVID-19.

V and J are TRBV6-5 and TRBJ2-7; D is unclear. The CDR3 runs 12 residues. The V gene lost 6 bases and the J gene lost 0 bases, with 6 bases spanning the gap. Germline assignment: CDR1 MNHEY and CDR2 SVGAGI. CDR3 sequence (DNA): TGTGCCAGCAGATCAATCTCCTACGAGCAGTACTTC. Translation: CASRSISYEQYF.

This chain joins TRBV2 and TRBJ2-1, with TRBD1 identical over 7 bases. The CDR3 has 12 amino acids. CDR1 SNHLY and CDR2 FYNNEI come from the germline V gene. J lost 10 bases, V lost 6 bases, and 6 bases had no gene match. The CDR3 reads CASRRDSGEQFF. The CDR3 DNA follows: TGTGCCAGCAGGAGGGACAGTGGGGAGCAGTTCTTC.

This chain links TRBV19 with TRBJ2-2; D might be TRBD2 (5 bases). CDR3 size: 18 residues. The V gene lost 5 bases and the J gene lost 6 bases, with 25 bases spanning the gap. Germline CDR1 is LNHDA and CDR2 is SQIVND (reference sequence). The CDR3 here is CASSPALGGFHFPGELFF. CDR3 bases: TGTGCCAGTAGTCCCGCCCTCGGCGGGTTCCACTTTCCCGGGGAGCTGTTTTTT.

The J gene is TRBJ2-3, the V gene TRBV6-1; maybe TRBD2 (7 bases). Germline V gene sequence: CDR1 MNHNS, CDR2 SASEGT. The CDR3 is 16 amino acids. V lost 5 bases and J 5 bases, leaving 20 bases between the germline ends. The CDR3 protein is CASSKGGTTRQDTQYF. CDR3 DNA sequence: TGTGCCAGCAGTAAAGGGGGGACTACACGTCAAGATACGCAGTATTTT.

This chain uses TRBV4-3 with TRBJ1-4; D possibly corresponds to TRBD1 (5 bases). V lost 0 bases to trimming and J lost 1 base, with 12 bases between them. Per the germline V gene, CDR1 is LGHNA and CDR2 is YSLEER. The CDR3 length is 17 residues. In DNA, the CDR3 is TGCGCCAGCAGCCAAGATGCAGGGATAAAAACTAATGAAAAACTGTTTTTT. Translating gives CASSQDAGIKTNEKLFF.

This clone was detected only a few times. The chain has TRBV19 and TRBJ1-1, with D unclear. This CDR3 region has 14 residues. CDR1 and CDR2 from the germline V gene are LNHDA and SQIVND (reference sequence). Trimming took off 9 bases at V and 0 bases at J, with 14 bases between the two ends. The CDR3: CASLDASMNTEAFF. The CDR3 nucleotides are TGTGCCAGCCTCGACGCTAGCATGAACACTGAAGCTTTCTTT.

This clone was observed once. The CDR3 nucleotides read TGTGCCAGCACCACACATACGTCTAACTATGGCTACACCTTC. Its translation is CASTTHTSNYGYTF. This chain uses TRBV7-9 with TRBJ1-2, with D unresolved. Germline CDR1 SEHNR, CDR2 FQNEAQ (reference sequence). The V gene lost 7 bases and the J gene lost 0 bases, with 12 bases spanning the gap. The CDR3 is 14 residues long. The entire variable domain, with the rest obtained from reference TRBV7-9 and TRBJ1-2, is as follows: DTGVSQNPRHKITKRGQNVTFRCDPISEHNRLYWYRQTLGQGPEFLTYFQNEAQLEKSRLLSDRFSAERPKGSFSTLEIQRTEQGDSAMYLCASTTHTSNYGYTFGSGTRLTVV.

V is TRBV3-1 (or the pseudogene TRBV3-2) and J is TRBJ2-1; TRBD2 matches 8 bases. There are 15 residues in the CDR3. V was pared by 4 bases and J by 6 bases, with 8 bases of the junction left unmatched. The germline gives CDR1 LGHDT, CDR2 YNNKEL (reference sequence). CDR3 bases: TGTGCCAGCAGCCTCTTTAGCGGGGAAGGCAATGAGCAGTTCTTC. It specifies CASSLFSGEGNEQFF.